The clone carrying this TCR beta chain has ten or more counts. Its antigen is not known. The sample is drawn from a study of regulatory T cells in long-lasting Graves disease. CDR3-region Arm-PCR and iRepertoire HTBI primers produced the TCR beta libraries. TCRdb recomputed calls from the multiplex PCR reads with MiXCR, one row per CDR3 protein. The sample lists about 470,000 distinct CDR3 sequences; around 16% were seen once. Trimming left V 2 bases short and J 5 bases short, with 13 bases between. The germline V gene has CDR1 MDHEN and CDR2 SYDVKM. The CDR3 sequence is 16 residues long. Time point reported: newly diagnosed GD, antithyroid drugs for less than 3 months. PBMCs provided the RNA from which the TCR library was made. Whole-study results and caveats: Newly diagnosed Graves' patients had higher TCR diversity than persistent ones.

This sample also appeared in a second study, on T cells in Graves' hyperthyroidism and ophthalmopathy. As that report states: TCR CDR3 regions were first amplified by RT-PCR with HTBI primers.

V usage is TRBV28 and J usage is TRBJ1-6; D is ambiguous. The sequence came from a man aged 35-49 years with Graves disease. The specimen was peripheral blood mononuclear cells (PBMCs), collected at new diagnosis, from a patient treated with antithyroid drugs. DNA of the CDR3: TGTGCCAGCAGTTTAAACCCCTTCTCTCATAATTCACCCCTCCACTTT. Protein sequence: CASSLNPFSHNSPLHF. Variable domain in full (rest from reference TRBV28 and TRBJ1-6): DVKVTQSSRYLVKRTGEKVFLECVQDMDHENMFWYRQDPGLGLRLIYFSYDVKMKEKGDIPEGYSVSREKKERFSLILESASTNQTSMYLCASSLNPFSHNSPLHFGNGTRLTVT.